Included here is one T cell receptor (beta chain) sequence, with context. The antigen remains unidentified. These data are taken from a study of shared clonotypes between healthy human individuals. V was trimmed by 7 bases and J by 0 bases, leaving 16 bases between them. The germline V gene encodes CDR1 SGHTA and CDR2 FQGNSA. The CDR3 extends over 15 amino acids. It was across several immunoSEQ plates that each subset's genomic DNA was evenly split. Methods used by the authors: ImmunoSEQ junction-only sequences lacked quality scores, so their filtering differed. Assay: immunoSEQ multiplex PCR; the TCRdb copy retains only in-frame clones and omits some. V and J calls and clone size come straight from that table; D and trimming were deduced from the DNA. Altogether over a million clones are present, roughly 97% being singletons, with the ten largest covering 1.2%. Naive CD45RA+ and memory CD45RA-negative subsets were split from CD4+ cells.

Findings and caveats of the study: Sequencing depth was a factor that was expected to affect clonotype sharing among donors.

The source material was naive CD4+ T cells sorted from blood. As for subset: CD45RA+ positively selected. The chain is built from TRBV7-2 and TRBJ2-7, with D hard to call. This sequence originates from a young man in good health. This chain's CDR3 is CASNPSGPSSYEQYF. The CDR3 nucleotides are TGTGCCAGCAACCCCTCCGGGCCGAGCTCCTACGAGCAGTACTTC.